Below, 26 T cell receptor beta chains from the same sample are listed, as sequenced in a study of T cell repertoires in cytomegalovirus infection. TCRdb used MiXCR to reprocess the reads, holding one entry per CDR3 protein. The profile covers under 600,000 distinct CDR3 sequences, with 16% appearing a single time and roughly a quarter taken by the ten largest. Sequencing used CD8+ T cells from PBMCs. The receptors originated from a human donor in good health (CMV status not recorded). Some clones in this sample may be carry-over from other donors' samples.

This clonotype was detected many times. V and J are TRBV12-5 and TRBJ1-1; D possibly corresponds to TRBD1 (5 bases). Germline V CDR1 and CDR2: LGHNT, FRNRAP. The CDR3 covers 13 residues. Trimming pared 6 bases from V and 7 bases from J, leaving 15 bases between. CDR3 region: CASGPAGPNEAFF. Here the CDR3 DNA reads TGTGCTAGTGGACCAGCAGGGCCGAATGAAGCTTTCTTT.

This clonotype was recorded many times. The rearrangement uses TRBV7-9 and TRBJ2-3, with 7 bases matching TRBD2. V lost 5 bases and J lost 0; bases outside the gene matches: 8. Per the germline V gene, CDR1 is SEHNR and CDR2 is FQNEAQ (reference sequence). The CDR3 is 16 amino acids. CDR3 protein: CASSSWDYSSTDTQYF. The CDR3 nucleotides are TGTGCCAGCAGCAGTTGGGACTACTCTAGCACAGATACGCAGTATTTT.

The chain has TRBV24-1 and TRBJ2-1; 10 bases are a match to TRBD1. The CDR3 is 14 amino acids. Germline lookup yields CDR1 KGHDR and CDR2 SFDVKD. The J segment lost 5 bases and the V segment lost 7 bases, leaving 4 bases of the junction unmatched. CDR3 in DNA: TGTGCCACCAGGGGGGACAGGGGACACAATGAGCAGTTCTTC. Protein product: CATRGDRGHNEQFF.

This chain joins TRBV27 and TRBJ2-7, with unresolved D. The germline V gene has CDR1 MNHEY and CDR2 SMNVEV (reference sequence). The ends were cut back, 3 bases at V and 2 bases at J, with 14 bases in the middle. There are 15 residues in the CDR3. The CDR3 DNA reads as TGTGCCAGCAGTTTTCGTGGTGGCCCGACCTACGAGCAGTACTTC. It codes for CASSFRGGPTYEQYF.

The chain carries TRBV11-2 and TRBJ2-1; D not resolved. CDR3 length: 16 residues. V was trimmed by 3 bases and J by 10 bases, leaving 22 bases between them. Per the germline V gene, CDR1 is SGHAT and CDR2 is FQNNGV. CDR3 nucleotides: TGTGCCAGCAGCTTTTCCTACGCCCCCACTGACGTGGAGCAGTTCTTC. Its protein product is CASSFSYAPTDVEQFF.

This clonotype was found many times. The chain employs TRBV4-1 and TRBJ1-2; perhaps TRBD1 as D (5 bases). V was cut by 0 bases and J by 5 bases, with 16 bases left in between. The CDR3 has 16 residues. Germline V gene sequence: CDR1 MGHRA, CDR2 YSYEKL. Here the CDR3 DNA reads TGCGCCAGCAGCCAAGAAGGGGCAGGGCTGAGGTATGGCTACACCTTC. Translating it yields CASSQEGAGLRYGYTF.

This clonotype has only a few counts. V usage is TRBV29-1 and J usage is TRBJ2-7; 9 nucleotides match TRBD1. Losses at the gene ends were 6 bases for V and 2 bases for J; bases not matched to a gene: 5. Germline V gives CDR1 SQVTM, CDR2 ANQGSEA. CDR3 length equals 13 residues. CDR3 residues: CSVRTGETYEQYF. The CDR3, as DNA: TGCAGCGTGAGGACAGGGGAAACCTACGAGCAGTACTTC.

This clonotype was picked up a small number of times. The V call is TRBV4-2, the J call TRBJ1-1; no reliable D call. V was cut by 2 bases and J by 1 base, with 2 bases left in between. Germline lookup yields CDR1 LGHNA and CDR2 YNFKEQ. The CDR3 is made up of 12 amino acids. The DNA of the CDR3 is TGTGCCAGCAGCCAATCGAACACTGAAGCTTTCTTT. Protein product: CASSQSNTEAFF.

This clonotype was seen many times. CDR3 sequence (DNA): TGTGCCAGCAGCTTCAGGGGTCGCGGAGATACGCAGTATTTT. As protein: CASSFRGRGDTQYF. The chain recombines TRBV7-3 with TRBJ2-3, with D perhaps matching TRBD1 (6 bases). This CDR3 has 14 amino acids. Trimming cost V 3 bases and J 5 bases, with 12 bases left between them. CDR1 and CDR2 from the germline V gene are SGHTA and FQGTGA.

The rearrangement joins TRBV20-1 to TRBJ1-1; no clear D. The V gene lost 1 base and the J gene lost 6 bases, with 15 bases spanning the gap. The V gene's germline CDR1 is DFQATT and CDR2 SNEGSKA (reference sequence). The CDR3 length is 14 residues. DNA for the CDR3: TGCAGTGCTAGAGCCCCCTATGGGTTCCCTGAAGCTTTCTTT. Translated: CSARAPYGFPEAFF.

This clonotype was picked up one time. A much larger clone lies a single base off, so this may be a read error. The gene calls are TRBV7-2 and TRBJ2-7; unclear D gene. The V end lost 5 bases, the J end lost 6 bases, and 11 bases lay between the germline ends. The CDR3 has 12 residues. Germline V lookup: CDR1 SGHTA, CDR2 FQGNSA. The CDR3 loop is CASSQFGFEQYF. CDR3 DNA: TGTGCCAGCAGCCAGTTTGGGTTCGAGCAGTACTTC.

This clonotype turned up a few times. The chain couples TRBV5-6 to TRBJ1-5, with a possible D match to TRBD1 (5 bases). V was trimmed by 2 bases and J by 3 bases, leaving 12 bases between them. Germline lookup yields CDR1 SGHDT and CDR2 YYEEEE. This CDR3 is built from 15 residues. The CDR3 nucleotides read TGTGCCAGCAGCTTCCATGACAGACTCAATCAGCCCCAGCATTTT. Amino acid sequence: CASSFHDRLNQPQHF.

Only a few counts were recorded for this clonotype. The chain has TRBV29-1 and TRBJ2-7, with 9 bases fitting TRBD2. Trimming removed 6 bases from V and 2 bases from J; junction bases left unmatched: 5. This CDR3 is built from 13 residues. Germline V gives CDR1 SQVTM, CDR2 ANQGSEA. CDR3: CSVLSGGAYEQYF. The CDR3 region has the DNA TGCAGCGTCCTTAGCGGGGGCGCCTACGAGCAGTACTTC.

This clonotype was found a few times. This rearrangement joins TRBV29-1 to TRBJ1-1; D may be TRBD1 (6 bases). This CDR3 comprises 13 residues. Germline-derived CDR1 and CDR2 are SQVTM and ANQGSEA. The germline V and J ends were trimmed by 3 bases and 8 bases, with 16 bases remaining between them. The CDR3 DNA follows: TGCAGCGTTGAGCAGGGGACCGGCGGGGAAGCTTTCTTT. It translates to CSVEQGTGGEAFF.

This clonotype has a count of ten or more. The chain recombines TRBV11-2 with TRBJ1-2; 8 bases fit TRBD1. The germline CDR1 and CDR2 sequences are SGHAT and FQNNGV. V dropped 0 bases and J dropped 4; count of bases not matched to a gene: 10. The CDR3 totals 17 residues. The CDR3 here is CASSLDPDREGGYGYTF. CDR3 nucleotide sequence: TGTGCCAGCAGCTTAGACCCGGACAGGGAGGGCGGCTATGGCTACACCTTC.

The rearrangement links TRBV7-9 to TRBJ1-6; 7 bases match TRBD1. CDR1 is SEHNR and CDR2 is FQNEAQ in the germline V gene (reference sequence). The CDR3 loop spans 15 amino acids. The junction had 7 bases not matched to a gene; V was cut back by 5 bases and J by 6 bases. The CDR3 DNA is TGTGCCAGCAGCGGAGGGACAGTAATTAATTCACCCCTCCACTTT. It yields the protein CASSGGTVINSPLHF.

CDR3 bases: TGTGCCAGCAGTAGGGACAGCTACACTGAAGCTTTCTTT. Its translation is CASSRDSYTEAFF. The gene calls are TRBV5-4 and TRBJ1-1; 7 bases agree with TRBD1. There are 13 residues in the CDR3. CDR1 is SGHNT, CDR2 YYREEE, per germline (reference sequence). Trimming removed 5 bases from V and 3 bases from J; junction bases left unmatched: 4.

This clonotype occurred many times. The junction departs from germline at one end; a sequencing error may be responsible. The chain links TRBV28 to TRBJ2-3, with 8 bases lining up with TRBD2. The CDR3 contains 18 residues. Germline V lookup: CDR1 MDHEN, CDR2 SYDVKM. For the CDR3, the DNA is TGTGCCAGCAGTCCCGCCGGGAGCCCGGGGGGGGACGCCCGGGTCGAAAATTTT. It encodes CASSPAGSPGGDARVENF.

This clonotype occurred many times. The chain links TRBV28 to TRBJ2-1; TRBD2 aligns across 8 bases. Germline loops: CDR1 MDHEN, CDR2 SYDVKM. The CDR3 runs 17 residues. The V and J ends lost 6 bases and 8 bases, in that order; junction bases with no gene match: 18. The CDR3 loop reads CASSPLGSGTLYDEQFF. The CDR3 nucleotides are TGTGCCAGCAGCCCTTTGGGTAGCGGGACTCTTTACGATGAGCAGTTCTTC.

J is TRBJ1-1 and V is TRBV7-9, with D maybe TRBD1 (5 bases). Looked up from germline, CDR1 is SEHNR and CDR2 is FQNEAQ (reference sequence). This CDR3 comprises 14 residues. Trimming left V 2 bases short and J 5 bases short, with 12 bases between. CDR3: CASSLPGKKTEAFF. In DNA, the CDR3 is TGTGCCAGCAGCTTACCAGGGAAGAAGACTGAAGCTTTCTTT.

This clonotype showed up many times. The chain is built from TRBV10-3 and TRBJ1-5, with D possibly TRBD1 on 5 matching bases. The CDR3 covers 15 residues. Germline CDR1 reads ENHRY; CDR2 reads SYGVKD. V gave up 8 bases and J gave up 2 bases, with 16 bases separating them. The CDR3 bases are TGTGCCATCCAGGAGGGACGGATAGGCAATCAGCCCCAGCATTTT. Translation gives CAIQEGRIGNQPQHF.

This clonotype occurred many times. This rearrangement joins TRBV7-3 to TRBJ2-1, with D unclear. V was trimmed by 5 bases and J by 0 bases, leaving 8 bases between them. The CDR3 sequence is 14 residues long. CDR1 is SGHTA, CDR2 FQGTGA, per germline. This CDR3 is CASSDSSSYNEQFF. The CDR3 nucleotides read TGTGCCAGCAGCGACTCGAGCTCCTACAATGAGCAGTTCTTC.

CDR3 bases: TGTGCCAGCAGTTTATTTCGACAGGGAGTACAAAAAGAGACCCAGTACTTC. It is translated as CASSLFRQGVQKETQYF. The chain joins TRBV28 to TRBJ2-5, with 7 nucleotides matching TRBD1. Trimming cost V 1 base and J 3 bases; bases outside gene matches: 11. CDR1 and CDR2 from the germline V gene are MDHEN and SYDVKM. This CDR3 region has 17 residues.

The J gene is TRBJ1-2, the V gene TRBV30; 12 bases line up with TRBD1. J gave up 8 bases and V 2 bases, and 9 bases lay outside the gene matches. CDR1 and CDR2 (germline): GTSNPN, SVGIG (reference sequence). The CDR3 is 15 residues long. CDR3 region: CAWSIGTGGLEGYTF. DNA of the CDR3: TGTGCCTGGAGTATAGGGACAGGGGGCCTTGAGGGCTACACCTTC.

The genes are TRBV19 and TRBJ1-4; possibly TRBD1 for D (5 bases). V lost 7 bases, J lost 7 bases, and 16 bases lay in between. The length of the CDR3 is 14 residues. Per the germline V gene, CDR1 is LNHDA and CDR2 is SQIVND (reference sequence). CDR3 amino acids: CASKDGQGVEKLFF. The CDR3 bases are TGTGCCAGTAAGGACGGGCAGGGTGTTGAAAAACTGTTTTTT.

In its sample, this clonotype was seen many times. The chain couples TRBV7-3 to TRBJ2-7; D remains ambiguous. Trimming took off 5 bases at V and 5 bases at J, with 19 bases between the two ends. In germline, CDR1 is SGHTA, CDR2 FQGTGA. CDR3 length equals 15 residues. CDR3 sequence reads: CASSLRLDLVHEQYF. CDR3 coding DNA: TGTGCCAGCAGCCTTAGACTGGACCTTGTTCACGAGCAGTACTTC.